This T cell receptor (beta chain) appears in the sequencing data of a study of shared clonotypes between healthy human individuals. Looking at the study overall: CD4 naive and memory got three plates each, CD8 naive two, CD8 memory one.

Germline V lookup: CDR1 SEHNR, CDR2 FQNEAQ (reference sequence). The CDR3 totals 16 residues. The V and J ends lost 5 bases and 4 bases respectively, with 20 bases between them. Generated by immunoSEQ multiplex PCR, the TCRdb table keeps only in-frame clones and is missing some. Of around 550,000 clones listed, 85% to 95% are singletons. Terminally differentiated effector memory CD45RA+ cells were excluded by CCR7 positive selection of CD45RO-negative cells. Sequenced sample: naive CD8+ T cells sorted from blood. The chain couples TRBV7-9 to TRBJ1-2; D unclear. The sequence was collected from a woman between 25 and 40 years old in good health. The CDR3 coding sequence is TGTGCCAGCAGCCCCCCCCTGAGGGAATTTAGCTATGGCTACACCTTC. This encodes CASSPPLREFSYGYTF. The full variable domain, its missing parts supplied by reference TRBV7-9 and TRBJ1-2, is DTGVSQNPRHKITKRGQNVTFRCDPISEHNRLYWYRQTLGQGPEFLTYFQNEAQLEKSRLLSDRFSAERPKGSFSTLEIQRTEQGDSAMYLCASSPPLREFSYGYTFGSGTRLTVV.